These 25 T cell receptor beta chains were sequenced from one sample in a study of T cells in Graves' hyperthyroidism and ophthalmopathy. TCR beta CDR3 sequences were amplified from RNA transcripts. The TCR CDR3 was amplified in a first-round RT-PCR using the HTBI primer set. Each CDR3 protein is one row after TCRdb ran MiXCR on the multiplex PCR reads. The repertoire includes hundreds of thousands of distinct CDR3 sequences, around a quarter of them detected once, and 11% sits in the top ten. The sequencing input was blood. The source of these receptors is a woman aged 25-40 years with Graves' ophthalmopathy.

This clonotype was observed many times. The junction shows a germline mismatch at one end, possibly a read error. The chain has TRBV20-1 and TRBJ2-5; D is ambiguous. Germline V CDR1 and CDR2: DFQATT, SNEGSKA (reference sequence). This CDR3 spans 14 amino acids. DNA for the CDR3: TGCAGTGCGAGAGAAGCTTTCCGCCAAGAGACCCAGTACTTC. Its translation: CSAREAFRQETQYF.

This clonotype showed up just once. The CDR3 DNA is TGTGCCAGCAGTGAAGCCTACTCTTGGAGGGGTAACACTGAAGCTTTCTTT. This gives the protein CASSEAYSWRGNTEAFF. The V call is TRBV6-1, the J call TRBJ1-1; D may be TRBD1 (5 bases). Deletions cut 0 bases from V and 2 bases from J, with 16 bases between. Germline CDR1 and CDR2: MNHNS and SASEGT. The CDR3 loop spans 17 amino acids.

This clonotype was picked up many times. The chain employs TRBV28 and TRBJ1-5, with a tentative D call TRBD1 (5 bases). Germline assignment: CDR1 MDHEN and CDR2 SYDVKM. The CDR3 runs to 16 residues. Trimming left V 6 bases short and J 1 base short, with 16 bases between. The CDR3 sequence is CASRQAQLISNQPQHF. For the CDR3, the DNA is TGTGCCAGCAGACAGGCACAGCTTATAAGCAATCAGCCCCAGCATTTT.

This clonotype has just a few counts. The rearrangement joins TRBV19 to TRBJ2-6; D not resolved. The CDR3 contains 16 residues. CDR1 and CDR2 from the germline V gene are LNHDA and SQIVND (reference sequence). Trimming removed 7 bases at V and 0 bases at J, with 13 bases between. This chain's CDR3 is CASTDGDVSGANVLTF. Here the CDR3 DNA reads TGTGCCAGTACGGACGGAGACGTCTCTGGGGCCAACGTCCTGACTTTC.

This clonotype was detected ten times or more. The chain uses TRBV7-2 and TRBJ1-5; 7 nucleotides match TRBD1. V shed 2 bases and J 6 bases; nucleotides not matched to a gene: 4. This CDR3 spans 14 amino acids. Germline V gene data show CDR1 as SGHTA and CDR2 as FQGNSA. DNA for the CDR3: TGTGCCAGCAGCTTAAGGTCAGGGGGTCAGCCCCAGCATTTT. It translates to CASSLRSGGQPQHF.

Only a few counts were recorded for this clonotype. The chain combines TRBV6-1 with TRBJ2-2; no firm D call. This CDR3 has 16 amino acids. Germline CDR1 and CDR2: MNHNS and SASEGT. Trimming shortened V by 4 bases and J by 0 bases, and 12 bases separated the two germline ends. The CDR3: CASSAVGFANTGELFF. The CDR3 DNA is TGTGCCAGCAGTGCTGTAGGGTTCGCGAACACCGGGGAGCTGTTTTTT.

This clonotype has ten or more counts. The chain employs TRBV15 and TRBJ2-7; D is perhaps TRBD1 (6 bases). CDR1 LNHNV and CDR2 YYDKDF come from the germline V gene (reference sequence). V dropped 5 bases and J dropped 6 bases, with 14 bases sitting between them. The CDR3 covers 13 residues. The CDR3 nucleotides are TGTGCCACCAGCCCTCGGACAGTATCCGAGCAGTACTTC. Residues: CATSPRTVSEQYF.

The chain couples TRBV9 to TRBJ2-7; 7 bases line up with TRBD1. This CDR3 region has 16 residues. Losses at the gene ends were 4 bases for V and 2 bases for J; bases not matched to a gene: 12. Germline values: CDR1 SGDLS, CDR2 YYNGEE. The CDR3 loop reads CASSFSGTDFTYEQYF. CDR3 DNA sequence: TGTGCCAGCAGCTTTTCCGGGACAGATTTTACCTACGAGCAGTACTTC.

The chain is built from TRBV28 and TRBJ1-6; 9 nucleotides agree with TRBD1. In germline, CDR1 is MDHEN, CDR2 SYDVKM. This CDR3 has 16 amino acids. Trimming removed 2 bases from V and 5 bases from J; junction bases left unmatched: 4. CDR3 DNA sequence: TGTGCCAGCAGTTTACCCGGGACAGGGCATAATTCACCCCTCCACTTT. The encoded protein is CASSLPGTGHNSPLHF. The entire variable domain, with the rest obtained from reference TRBV28 and TRBJ1-6, is as follows: DVKVTQSSRYLVKRTGEKVFLECVQDMDHENMFWYRQDPGLGLRLIYFSYDVKMKEKGDIPEGYSVSREKKERFSLILESASTNQTSMYLCASSLPGTGHNSPLHFGNGTRLTVT.

This clonotype was seen many times. The chain joins TRBV7-3 to TRBJ1-2; D remains unclear. The CDR3 covers 15 residues. In germline, CDR1 is SGHTA, CDR2 FQGTGA. V dropped 1 base and J dropped 3 bases, with 12 bases sitting between them. The CDR3 DNA follows: TGTGCCAGCAGCTTAATGCAAAGGAACGACTATGGCTACACCTTC. It codes for CASSLMQRNDYGYTF.

This clonotype appeared many times. The chain has TRBV6-2 or TRBV6-3 and TRBJ1-1; TRBD1 agrees at 7 bases. Germline-derived CDR1 and CDR2 are MNHEY and SVGEGT. The CDR3 extends over 13 amino acids. The V and J ends lost 7 bases and 1 base, in that order; junction bases with no gene match: 3. CDR3 sequence reads: CASNDRENTEAFF. In DNA, the CDR3 is TGTGCCAGCAATGACAGGGAGAACACTGAAGCTTTCTTT.

This clonotype was counted between two and nine times. This clone may be a read error of a much larger clone one base away. The rearrangement joins TRBV6-5 to TRBJ2-5, with D unclear. Looked up from germline, CDR1 is MNHEY and CDR2 is SVGAGI. This CDR3 comprises 14 residues. In DNA form, the CDR3 reads TGTGCCAGCAGTTACTCACGGGTGGCGGAGACCAAGTACTTC. Translation gives CASSYSRVAETKYF.

Many counts were recorded for this clonotype. The rearrangement uses TRBV19 and TRBJ1-2; D is ambiguous. V lost 6 bases and J lost 4, with 12 bases in between. Germline V gene lookup returns CDR1 LNHDA and CDR2 SQIVND (reference sequence). This CDR3 region has 13 residues. The CDR3 loop reads CASRATAPYGYTF. The CDR3 DNA sequence: TGTGCCAGTAGAGCCACAGCCCCCTATGGCTACACCTTC.

This clonotype came up a few times. J is TRBJ1-1 and V is TRBV6-1; D gene ambiguous. The CDR3 runs 13 residues. Germline CDR1 MNHNS, CDR2 SASEGT. Deletions cut 7 bases from V and 7 bases from J, with 16 bases between. The CDR3 spells CASKRHSEFEAFF. The CDR3 DNA reads TGTGCCAGCAAGCGGCACAGCGAATTTGAAGCTTTCTTT.

The V and J genes are TRBV27 and TRBJ2-7; D possibly corresponds to TRBD2 (6 bases). The V end lost 1 base, the J end lost 4 bases, and 20 bases lay between the germline ends. The CDR3 has 17 residues. Per the germline V gene, CDR1 is MNHEY and CDR2 is SMNVEV (reference sequence). The chain's CDR3 is CASSLFMSAGSLYEQYF. CDR3 nucleotide sequence: TGTGCCAGCAGTTTATTTATGTCGGCGGGGTCCCTATACGAGCAGTACTTC.

The chain is built from TRBV20-1 and TRBJ2-7; no clear D gene. This CDR3 has 12 amino acids. Trimming left V 3 bases short and J 0 bases short, with 6 bases between. CDR1 and CDR2 from the germline V gene are DFQATT and SNEGSKA (reference sequence). This CDR3 is CSARTRSYEQYF. CDR3 DNA: TGCAGTGCTAGGACACGCTCCTACGAGCAGTACTTC.

This clonotype is medium-sized (0.01 to 0.1%) by share. V and J are TRBV27 and TRBJ2-7; D perhaps matches TRBD1 (6 bases). Trimming left V 2 bases short and J 4 bases short, with 12 bases between. This CDR3 is built from 14 residues. Germline V gene data show CDR1 as MNHEY and CDR2 as SMNVEV (reference sequence). CDR3 residues: CASSLMDRIYEQYF. The CDR3 region has the DNA TGTGCCAGCAGTTTAATGGACAGAATATACGAGCAGTACTTC.

This clonotype was counted ten times or more. The chain carries TRBV20-1 and TRBJ1-1; TRBD1 agrees at 7 bases. The V gene end was trimmed by 6 bases and the J gene end by 0 bases; junction bases not matched to a gene: 7. From germline, CDR1 is DFQATT and CDR2 SNEGSKA (reference sequence). The CDR3 has 14 amino acids. The CDR3 DNA reads as TGCAGTGCCACGGACAGGCCTATGAACACTGAAGCTTTCTTT. It yields the protein CSATDRPMNTEAFF.

This rearrangement joins TRBV20-1 to TRBJ2-7; either TRBD1 or TRBD2 may supply D (5 bases each). From germline, CDR1 is DFQATT and CDR2 SNEGSKA (reference sequence). With 3 bases removed from V and 2 bases from J, the gap between germline ends came to 14 bases. CDR3 length: 14 amino acids. CDR3 DNA: TGCAGTGCTAGTTGGGGGACCCGACCCTACGAGCAGTACTTC. Translation: CSASWGTRPYEQYF.

Notes on this clonotype: One base away lies a much larger clone, so this may be a sequencing read error. Because it lacks the conserved phenylalanine or tryptophan at the end, this CDR3 is likely a read error. The rearrangement joins TRBV5-1 to TRBJ2-7; the match to TRBD2 covers 12 bases. V was pared by 2 bases and J by 3 bases, with 9 bases of the junction left unmatched. CDR1 is SGHRS and CDR2 is YFSETQ in the germline V gene. The CDR3 contains 17 residues. Here the CDR3 reads CASSFGGTSGSLYEQYY. The DNA for the CDR3 is TGCGCCAGCAGCTTTGGCGGGACTAGCGGGTCCCTCTACGAGCAGTACTAC.

This clonotype appeared many times. The V call is TRBV2, the J call TRBJ1-1; no firm D call. The V gene's germline CDR1 is SNHLY and CDR2 FYNNEI. Trimming took 9 bases from V and 0 from J, leaving 11 bases between them. The length of the CDR3 is 13 residues. The chain's CDR3 is CARSALMNTEAFF. CDR3 nucleotide sequence: TGTGCCAGATCGGCACTGATGAACACTGAAGCTTTCTTT. Looking up the rest from reference TRBV2 and TRBJ1-1 gives the full variable domain: EPEVTQTPSHQVTQMGQEVILRCVPISNHLYFYWYRQILGQKVEFLVSFYNNEISEKSEIFDDQFSVERPDGSNFTLKIRSTKLEDSAMYFCARSALMNTEAFFGQGTRLTVV.

This clonotype was observed many times. The chain couples TRBV29-1 to TRBJ1-1, with 12 positions matching TRBD1. From germline, CDR1 is SQVTM and CDR2 ANQGSEA. The J segment lost 5 bases and the V segment lost 3 bases, leaving 4 bases of the junction unmatched. The CDR3 has 14 amino acids. CDR3 sequence (DNA): TGCAGCGTTGATGGGGACAGGGGGCTTACTGAAGCTTTCTTT. Its protein product is CSVDGDRGLTEAFF.

The table lists this clonotype with many counts. A much larger clone differs from this one at a single base, so this may be a read error. V and J are TRBV2 and TRBJ1-1; D gene unclear. The CDR3 extends over 13 amino acids. Per germline, CDR1 SNHLY and CDR2 FYNNEI. CDR3 nucleotide sequence: TGTGCCAGTGAGGGTGTTTTCGGCACTGGAGCTTTCTTT. This translates into CASEGVFGTGAFF.

In its sample, this clonotype was seen many times. A clone one base away is much larger, so this may be a read error. CDR3 bases: TGTGCCATCAGTGGCGGACAGCCCCACTATGGCTACATCTTC. This translates into CAISGGQPHYGYIF. The chain recombines TRBV10-3 with TRBJ1-2, with D possibly TRBD1 on 6 matching bases. There are 14 residues in the CDR3. Germline V gives CDR1 ENHRY, CDR2 SYGVKD.

This clonotype has more than one count but fewer than ten. This rearrangement joins TRBV19 to TRBJ1-2; maybe TRBD1 (6 bases). Germline values: CDR1 LNHDA, CDR2 SQIVND (reference sequence). The V gene lost 5 bases and the J gene lost 4 bases, with 11 bases spanning the gap. There are 13 residues in the CDR3. CDR3 amino acids: CASSDRSSYGYTF. The CDR3 nucleotides read TGTGCCAGTAGTGACAGGTCCTCCTATGGCTACACCTTC.